This T cell receptor (beta chain) appears in the sequencing data of a study of T cells in Graves' hyperthyroidism and ophthalmopathy. A remark on this clonotype: No antigen is known for it.

TCR beta CDR3 regions were amplified from RNA. First-round RT-PCR with HTBI primers amplified the TCR CDR3 region. TCRdb fed the multiplex PCR reads into MiXCR, producing one record per CDR3 protein. Found here are under 400,000 distinct CDR3 sequences, 25% of them singletons; the top ten hold less than 75%. The diagnostic basis comprised clinical symptoms, serum thyroxine and TRAb, thyroid ultrasound and orbital computed tomography. More than 8 ml fresh peripheral blood yielded the PBMCs. The study, taken as a whole, reports: The model made its ophthalmopathy prediction, and onset followed a median approximately six months later. Among clonotypes expanded in thyroid above 0.001, most were also found in blood.

This clonotype was obtained from a man aged 45-65 years with Graves' hyperthyroidism. Sequenced sample: blood.

The CDR3 nucleotides are TGTGCCAGCAGTCCTGTTAGCGGGATACCCACCGATACGCAGTATTTT. The encoded protein is CASSPVSGIPTDTQYF. The chain carries TRBV12-3 or TRBV12-4 and TRBJ2-3, with TRBD2 identical over 8 bases. The CDR3 contains 16 residues. V lost 5 bases to trimming and J lost 6 bases; unmatched junction nucleotides: 13.